This T cell receptor beta chain comes out of a study of blood T cell repertoires in COVID-19. Study background: Sites across the United States, Italy and Spain contributed samples from acute and convalescent COVID-19. PBMCs, B-cell-depleted T cells, or T cells provided the cDNA or gDNA that made up the material.

Authors' methods: Amplified reference gene primers provided the basis for estimating nucleated cell counts. Sequencing used immunoSEQ multiplex PCR; TCRdb keeps in-frame clones, though not all of them. V and J calls plus clone size are reproduced from that table; the DNA served to infer D and trimming. The repertoire holds under 80,000 clones, with roughly 90% as singletons. The CDR3 length is 16 residues. The germline gives CDR1 SQVTM, CDR2 ANQGSEA. V was pared by 6 bases and J by 1 base, with 11 bases of the junction left unmatched. This TCR derives from a man at least 80 years old in a cohort sampled during active COVID-19. The rearrangement links TRBV29-1 to TRBJ1-3; 8 bases align to TRBD1. Sequencing was carried out using peripheral blood. CDR3 nucleotide sequence: TGCAGCGTGCAAACCGGGACAGGCCTATCTGGAAACACCATATATTTT. Translation gives CSVQTGTGLSGNTIYF.